This T cell receptor beta chain was captured in a study of spatial heterogeneity in lung cancer. In the study overall: Sequence detection consistently recorded a greater number of beta-chain than alpha-chain sequences. Points from the study as a whole: Expanded alpha and beta TCR counts within tumors tracked tumor mutation counts.

Details on this clonotype: Antigen unknown. This beta chain was picked up by a library intended for alpha chains and is off target, so its count carries little meaning.

V lost 5 bases and J 3 bases, leaving 10 bases between the germline ends. This CDR3 is built from 13 residues. Each TCR cDNA molecule carried a unique molecular identifier. MiXCR, run by TCRdb on the 5' RACE reads, gives a single entry per CDR3 protein. The table includes 8,000 to 10,000 distinct CDR3 sequences, roughly 13% detected once. Time point given: sample taken at primary tumor resection. The donors, 60 to 80 patients with untreated early-stage non-small cell lung cancer, provided the samples. Whole RNA from tumor, nontumor lung or frozen PBMC was sequenced unsorted. The sequence was obtained from a male donor with early-stage non-small cell lung cancer. The chain is built from TRBV12-3 or TRBV12-4 and TRBJ1-1, with D hard to call. The sequences come from lung tumor tissue, collected at surgery. CDR3 nucleotides: TGTGCCAGCAGTCCAGGCGGATACACTGAAGCTTTCTTT. Its translation is CASSPGGYTEAFF.